This paragraph covers one T cell receptor beta chain sequence. Using immunoSEQ multiplex PCR, the repertoire was profiled, and TCRdb retains in-frame clones only, with some absent. The data hold roughly 70,000 clones, with around three quarters observed a single time. This record belongs to a study of blood T cell repertoires in COVID-19. Trimming cost V 0 bases and J 6 bases, with 23 bases left between them. The CDR3 loop spans 19 amino acids. Germline CDR1 is MGHRA and CDR2 is YSYEKL. This receptor was identified in an older woman with acute or convalescent COVID-19. The chain has TRBV4-1 and TRBJ1-4; D is uncertain. Sequencing was done on a sample of peripheral blood. CDR3 sequence (DNA): TGCGCCAGCAGCCAAGATGGTACGGCCGCCTTGTCGAGGGATGAAAAACTGTTTTTT. Protein product: CASSQDGTAALSRDEKLFF.